This is a list of T cell receptor beta chains from one sample in a study of blood T cell repertoires in COVID-19. The repertoire was sequenced with immunoSEQ multiplex PCR; TCRdb's copy has only in-frame clones and lacks some. The table lists over 200,000 clones, less than 90% of them singletons. Sequenced sample: peripheral blood. The source of these receptors is a man aged 55 to 70 who had recovered from COVID-19. The CDR3 runs from the conserved cysteine through the conserved F or W. The order of the fields is CDR3 length, V gene, clone size, J gene, D gene, CDR3 DNA, CDR3 protein. D genes are given only for firm matches. Only part of the rows carry a size: once, few, many, or a class if the clone is expanded.

>16|TRBV5-1|.|TRBJ2-6|.
TGCGCCAGCAGCTTGGTAGGGAGCTCTGGGGCCAACGTCCTGACTTTC
CASSLVGSSGANVLTF
>14|TRBV24-1|.|TRBJ1-6|.
TGTGCCACCAGTGACGCAGCCTATAATTCACCCCTCCACTTT
CATSDAAYNSPLHF
>15|TRBV19|.|TRBJ1-5|.
TGTGCCAGTAGGACCCATAGGAGCGGCAATCAGCCCCAGCATTTT
CASRTHRSGNQPQHF
>14|TRBV29-1|.|TRBJ1-1|TRBD1
TGCAGCGTTGAACAGGGGGGTAGAAACACTGAAGCTTTCTTT
CSVEQGGRNTEAFF
>14|TRBV5-1|.|TRBJ2-7|.
TGCGCCAGCAGCCCGTGGGCAGCTACCTACGAGCAGTACTTC
CASSPWAATYEQYF
>15|TRBV4-1|.|TRBJ1-2|TRBD1
TGCGCCAGCAGCCTCGGACAGGGGGCTAACTATGGCTACACCTTC
CASSLGQGANYGYTF
>14|TRBV19|.|TRBJ1-5|.
TGTGCCAGTAGTGCGACAGAATCGGGTCAGCCCCAGCATTTT
CASSATESGQPQHF
>15|TRBV14|.|TRBJ1-6|TRBD1
TGTGCCAGCAGCCGACGGACAGGGGGCTTTTCACCCCTCCACTTT
CASSRRTGGFSPLHF
>17|TRBV5-1|.|TRBJ2-3|TRBD2
TGCGCCAGCCGTCCAGGCGGGGGGGCCTCCGGCACAGATACGCAGTATTTT
CASRPGGGASGTDTQYF
>16|TRBV7-7|.|TRBJ2-2|TRBD2
TGTGCTAGCAGCGTGGGGACTAGTCCTGGGACCGGGGAGCTGTTTTTT
CASSVGTSPGTGELFF
>15|TRBV7-2|.|TRBJ2-7|TRBD2
TGTGCCAGCAGCCCTCGGGAGGTTAGCTCCTACGAGCAGTACTTC
CASSPREVSSYEQYF
>18|TRBV4-2|.|TRBJ2-3|.
TGTGCCAGCAGCCAAGTAGTATCGTCTAGTCTAAGCACAGATACGCAGTATTTT
CASSQVVSSSLSTDTQYF
>16|TRBV4-1|.|TRBJ2-7|TRBD2
TGCGCCAGCAGCCAAGAACCTCCGGGGGGGCCGTACGAGCAGTACTTC
CASSQEPPGGPYEQYF
>13|TRBV10-3|few|TRBJ1-3|TRBD1
TGTGCCATGACAGGGAGTGGTGGAAACACCATATATTTT
CAMTGSGGNTIYF
>20|TRBV7-8|.|TRBJ1-6|.
TGTGCCAGCAGCTCGCCTCAAGGTCAGGGCCTGAGCTCCTATAATTCACCCCTCCACTTT
CASSSPQGQGLSSYNSPLHF
>17|TRBV4-1|.|TRBJ1-5|TRBD1
TGCGCCAGCAGCCAAGATCTCGGAGGGGGCGGAGCTCAGCCCCAGCATTTT
CASSQDLGGGGAQPQHF
>13|TRBV10-3|.|TRBJ1-3|.
TGTGCCATCAGCCAACACGGGGGGAACACCATATATTTT
CAISQHGGNTIYF
>16|TRBV7-2|.|TRBJ2-7|TRBD2
TGTGCCAGCAGCTTTCAAGCGGGGGGGGGTACCGACGAGCAGTACTTC
CASSFQAGGGTDEQYF
>16|TRBV24-1|.|TRBJ1-4|.
TGTGCCACCAGTGAGGGCAGGGTAGGGTCTAATGAAAAACTGTTTTTT
CATSEGRVGSNEKLFF
>14|TRBV5-6|.|TRBJ2-7|TRBD1
TGTGCCAGCAGCCGCCCGGGACAGGGGTACGAGCAGTACTTC
CASSRPGQGYEQYF
>15|TRBV6-5|.|TRBJ1-5|TRBD1
TGTGCCAGCGGTATCCGGGACAGGGGGCAGCAGCCCCAGCATTTT
CASGIRDRGQQPQHF
>16|TRBV15|.|TRBJ2-7|.
TGTGCCACCAGCAGAGATCCCATCAGGGGAACCTACGAGCAGTACTTC
CATSRDPIRGTYEQYF
>16|TRBV19|.|TRBJ2-4|TRBD1
TGTGCCAGTAGTTCCACAGGGGTTCCCCCCAAAAACATTCAGTACTTC
CASSSTGVPPKNIQYF
>12|TRBV18|.|TRBJ1-1|.
TGTGCCAGCTCACCGGAGGCAGATGAAGCTTTCTTT
CASSPEADEAFF
>18|TRBV1|.|TRBJ2-7|.
TGCACCAGCAGGGATAAAAGGCCTAGCGGGGGGACGGCTTACGAGCAGTACTTC
CTSRDKRPSGGTAYEQYF
>13|TRBV6-6|.|TRBJ2-3|.
TGTGCCATCGCACTAAGAACCACAGATACGCAGTATTTT
CAIALRTTDTQYF
>14|TRBV5-1|once|TRBJ2-1|TRBD1
TGCGCCAGCAGCCCTGACAGGGCCTACAATGAGCAGTTCTTC
CASSPDRAYNEQFF
>14|TRBV11-2|.|TRBJ1-4|TRBD1
TGTGCCAGCAGCCTCGGACAGGGTACAGAAAGACTGTTTTTT
CASSLGQGTERLFF
>12|TRBV30|.|TRBJ1-1|TRBD1
TGTGCCATGACAGGGTCTCGTCCTGAAGCTTTCTTT
CAMTGSRPEAFF
>17|TRBV7-7|.|TRBJ2-7|TRBD1
TGTGCTAGCAGCTTAGGGGTAGGACAGGGAAGGGCCGACGAGCAGTACTTC
CASSLGVGQGRADEQYF
>15|TRBV30|.|TRBJ2-7|TRBD2
TGTGCCTGGAGTGGGGGACTAGCGGGGAACTACGAGCAGTACTTC
CAWSGGLAGNYEQYF
>16|TRBV19|.|TRBJ2-7|TRBD1
TGTGCCAGTAGTATTTACGGGACAGGGGGATTCTACGAGCAGTACTTC
CASSIYGTGGFYEQYF
>14|TRBV2|.|TRBJ1-1|.
TGTGCCAGCAATGGCGGGGTCATGAACACTGAAGCTTTCTTT
CASNGGVMNTEAFF
>13|TRBV5-5|once|TRBJ2-7|.
TGTGCCAGCAGCTCGGGTAAGGCCTTCGAGCAGTACTTC
CASSSGKAFEQYF
>14|TRBV27|.|TRBJ2-1|TRBD1
TGTGCCAGCAGTTTAATAGCCGGGACAGATGAGCAGTTCTTC
CASSLIAGTDEQFF
>15|TRBV6-5|.|TRBJ1-5|TRBD1
TGTGCCAGCAGTTACCTGGACAGGGGAGGACAGCCCCAGCATTTT
CASSYLDRGGQPQHF
>12|TRBV6-2/TRBV6-3|.|TRBJ2-7|TRBD1
TGTGCCAGCAGTCGGACAGGGTTCGAGCAGTACTTC
CASSRTGFEQYF
>15|TRBV5-4|.|TRBJ1-1|TRBD1
TGTGCCAGCAGCTCACGGACAGGGGCTAACACTGAAGCTTTCTTT
CASSSRTGANTEAFF
>15|TRBV10-3|.|TRBJ2-2|TRBD1
TGTGCCATCAGTGTGGGGACAGGGATTTCCGGGGAGCTGTTTTTT
CAISVGTGISGELFF
>15|TRBV29-1|.|TRBJ2-1|.
TGCAGCGCCAAACCTCCAGGGGGGTCGTACAATGAGCAGTTCTTC
CSAKPPGGSYNEQFF
>15|TRBV19|.|TRBJ1-3|TRBD1
TGTGCCAGTAGTATCACGACAGGGGGAGGAAACACCATATATTTT
CASSITTGGGNTIYF
>19|TRBV18|.|TRBJ2-1|TRBD2
TGTGCCAGCTCACCACCTCCTACTACTAGCGGGGGCCTCTATAATGAGCAGTTCTTC
CASSPPPTTSGGLYNEQFF
>14|TRBV24-1|.|TRBJ2-5|.
TGTGCCACCAGTGATTTCGACAGACAAGAGACCCAGTACTTC
CATSDFDRQETQYF
>17|TRBV3-1/TRBV3-2|.|TRBJ2-5|TRBD2
TGTGCCAGCAGCCAAGAGGTGGCGGGGGGGCCCGAAGAGACCCAGTACTTC
CASSQEVAGGPEETQYF
>18|TRBV4-2|.|TRBJ2-7|TRBD2
TGTGCCAGCAGCCACTCGACTAGCGGGGGGGTTATTACCTACGAGCAGTACTTC
CASSHSTSGGVITYEQYF
>16|TRBV6-2/TRBV6-3|.|TRBJ2-7|.
TGTGCCAGCAGTTACTCGACTCGCGGGACAGTCTACGAGCAGTACTTC
CASSYSTRGTVYEQYF
>15|TRBV7-2|.|TRBJ1-5|.
TGTGCCAGCAGTGAAAGGGGTTATAGCAATCAGCCCCAGCATTTT
CASSERGYSNQPQHF
>18|TRBV4-2|.|TRBJ1-3|TRBD1
TGTGCCAGCAGCCAAGATCGGACAGGGCCGCGGTCTGGAAACACCATATATTTT
CASSQDRTGPRSGNTIYF
>16|TRBV7-2|.|TRBJ2-2|TRBD1
TGTGCCAGCAGCGTCAGACAGGGATTGAACACCGGGGAGCTGTTTTTT
CASSVRQGLNTGELFF
>15|TRBV19|once|TRBJ1-4|.
TGTGCCAGTACCCTAAGGAGCAGTCTTAATGAAAAACTGTTTTTT
CASTLRSSLNEKLFF
>16|TRBV6-4|.|TRBJ2-3|TRBD2
TGTGCCAGCAGTGACTCCAGCGGGGGGGCGGCAGATACGCAGTATTTT
CASSDSSGGAADTQYF
>16|TRBV5-1|.|TRBJ2-3|TRBD2
TGCGCCAGCAGCACTCTAGCGGGGGGCTCCGGAGATACGCAGTATTTT
CASSTLAGGSGDTQYF
>12|TRBV9|.|TRBJ2-7|TRBD2
TGTGCCAGCAGCGGACTAGCGGAGGAGCAGTACTTC
CASSGLAEEQYF
>14|TRBV5-8|once|TRBJ2-1|TRBD1
TGTGCCAGCAGCCGGGACAGGGGGCGCCGTGAGCAGTTCTTC
CASSRDRGRREQFF
>17|TRBV15|.|TRBJ2-3|TRBD1
TGTGCCACCAGCAGAGATCGCCTGGGGTGGGGGACAGGTACGCAGTATTTT
CATSRDRLGWGTGTQYF